These T cell receptor beta chains were read from a single sample in a study of cytomegalovirus exposure and HLA in healthy donors. Method: immunoSEQ multiplex PCR; TCRdb's copy keeps in-frame clones and lacks some. Of 200,000 to 250,000 clones listed, 60% to 80% were seen once; the top ten hold less than 4.5%. The material sequenced was PBMCs. Source of these receptors: a male donor in good health and CMV-seronegative. CDR3s include the opening cysteine and the closing phenylalanine or tryptophan. Fields, in order: clone size, J gene, V gene, CDR3 length, D gene, CDR3 DNA, CDR3 protein. D genes are given only for firm matches. Clone size is shown for a subset of rows, as once, few, many or a class of expanded clone.

>-|TRBJ2-1|TRBV4-1|17|-
TGCGCCAGCAGCGAAGGGGGTGGCGGGACCTATTTCGATGAGCAGTTCTTC
CASSEGGGGTYFDEQFF
>-|TRBJ1-1|TRBV5-1|16|-
TGCGCCAGCAGTCCCGGGGGAGGGGATATGAACACTGAAGCTTTCTTT
CASSPGGGDMNTEAFF
>-|TRBJ2-3|TRBV7-8|18|TRBD2
TGTGCCAGCAGCTACTTCTCGGCTAGCGGATTAAGCACAGATACGCAGTATTTT
CASSYFSASGLSTDTQYF
>-|TRBJ2-7|TRBV6-1|16|TRBD2
TGTGCCAGCAGTGAAAGCGTAGCGGGAGTTGGCTACGAGCAGTACTTC
CASSESVAGVGYEQYF
>-|TRBJ2-7|TRBV7-9|13|-
TGTGCCAGCAGCTTACGGGGTCCGTACGAGCAGTACTTC
CASSLRGPYEQYF
>-|TRBJ2-1|TRBV9|16|-
TGTGCCAGCAGCCCAGACGTCGGGGTCTCCTACAATGAGCAGTTCTTC
CASSPDVGVSYNEQFF
>-|TRBJ1-1|TRBV11-2|15|-
TGTGCCAGCAGCCCGAGACTACAGGGTGGGCCTGAAGCTTTCTTT
CASSPRLQGGPEAFF
>-|TRBJ1-1|TRBV5-1|17|TRBD1
TGCGCCAGCAGCCGGGGACAGGGTTCTGTGGGGAACACTGAAGCTTTCTTT
CASSRGQGSVGNTEAFF
>few|TRBJ1-1|TRBV5-6|13|-
TGTGCCAGCAGCTTGAGAACTAACACTGAAGCTTTCTTT
CASSLRTNTEAFF
>-|TRBJ1-4|TRBV18|15|TRBD1
TGTGCCAGCTCACCCCCAGGGGGCGCACATGAAAAACTGTTTTTT
CASSPPGGAHEKLFF
>-|TRBJ2-1|TRBV18|15|TRBD1
TGTGCCAGCTCCTTGGACAGGGATGAGTATAATGAGCAGTTCTTC
CASSLDRDEYNEQFF
>few|TRBJ2-2|TRBV5-6|14|-
TGTGCCAGCAGCTTGCGGGGGAACACCGGGGAGCTGTTTTTT
CASSLRGNTGELFF
>-|TRBJ2-2|TRBV5-4|16|TRBD1
TGTGCCAGCAGCTTATCCGGGACAGGGCGGACCGGGGAGCTGTTTTTT
CASSLSGTGRTGELFF
>-|TRBJ2-7|TRBV19|15|TRBD2
TGTGCCAGTAGTATTTTTGGCGGGAGGGCAGAAGAGCAGTACTTC
CASSIFGGRAEEQYF
>-|TRBJ2-7|TRBV10-1|15|TRBD2
TGCGCCAGCAGTGTGCAGGGACTAGCGTCGGGGGAGCAGTACTTC
CASSVQGLASGEQYF
>-|TRBJ2-5|TRBV29-1|16|TRBD2
TGCAGCGTTGCCAGGGCGGGACTAGCGGAACAGGAGACCCAGTACTTC
CSVARAGLAEQETQYF
>-|TRBJ2-7|TRBV9|16|TRBD1
TGTGCCAGCAGCGTAGCGGCGGCCCAGGGGGTAGACGAGCAGTACTTC
CASSVAAAQGVDEQYF
>-|TRBJ1-1|TRBV11-3|12|TRBD1
TGTGCCAGCAGCTTATTGACAGGGGAAGCTTTCTTT
CASSLLTGEAFF
>few|TRBJ2-7|TRBV5-6|15|-
TGTGCCAGCAGCGTGGAGGACACCTCGATCCACGAGCAGTACTTC
CASSVEDTSIHEQYF
>-|TRBJ2-4|TRBV14|14|-
TGTGCCAGCAGCCCCCGAGGTCGGAGCGACATTCAGTACTTC
CASSPRGRSDIQYF
>-|TRBJ2-3|TRBV23-1|13|-
TGCGCCAGCAGCTTCAGGGTCACAGATACGCAGTATTTT
CASSFRVTDTQYF
>few|TRBJ2-7|TRBV6-6|14|-
TGTGCCAGCAGGGGACTGGTGAGCTCCTACGAGCAGTACTTC
CASRGLVSSYEQYF
>few|TRBJ1-1|TRBV19|15|-
TGTGCCAGTAGTCCACCAGACAGTCGGAGACTTGAAGCTTTCTTT
CASSPPDSRRLEAFF
>-|TRBJ2-7|TRBV11-3|11|-
TGTGCCAGCAGCACCGGAGGAGCGCAGTACTTC
CASSTGGAQYF
>-|TRBJ2-7|TRBV2|15|-
TGTGCCAGCACCAAGGACAGTCCAAGCTCCTACGAGCAGTACTTC
CASTKDSPSSYEQYF
>-|TRBJ2-7|TRBV9|15|TRBD1
TGTGCCAGCAGCGTATCCGGGACAGGTAACTACGAGCAGTACTTC
CASSVSGTGNYEQYF